The 11 T cell receptor beta chains below all came from one sample that was sequenced in a study of graft-versus-host responses after intestinal transplantation. The method was immunoSEQ multiplex PCR; TCRdb's version includes in-frame clones alone and lacks a portion of them. The sample comprises around 21,000 clones, around three fifths of which are singletons, and 1% rests with the top ten. The sequencing used alloreactive CD4+ T cells from a mixed lymphocyte reaction culture, collected before intestinal transplant. Stated subset: CFSE-low proliferating T cells sorted from roughly six-day pre-transplant mixed lymphocyte reaction (GvH or HvG direction). The receptors come from a human patient who received an intestinal transplant.

The chain recombines TRBV19 with TRBJ2-1; the match to TRBD2 covers 14 bases. The germline V gene has CDR1 LNHDA and CDR2 SQIVND (reference sequence). The CDR3 runs to 15 residues. V was pared by 5 bases and J by 8 bases, with 5 bases of the junction left unmatched. CDR3 nucleotides: TGTGCCAGTAGTGAGACTAGCGGGAGGGCCTATGAGCAGTTCTTC. Translating it yields CASSETSGRAYEQFF.

The rearrangement uses TRBV27 and TRBJ1-5; D unclear. Trimming took off 8 bases at V and 4 bases at J, with 12 bases between the two ends. The CDR3 extends over 13 amino acids. Germline V gives CDR1 MNHEY, CDR2 SMNVEV (reference sequence). The CDR3 DNA sequence: TGTGCCAGCCGGAAGAGGGTTAATCAGCCCCAGCATTTT. Amino acids: CASRKRVNQPQHF.

The DNA of the CDR3 is TGTGCCAGCACCCCTCGACAGGGGACCGGGACTAGCATGAGCGATGAGCAGTTCTTC. Translation gives CASTPRQGTGTSMSDEQFF. The rearrangement uses TRBV27 and TRBJ2-1, with D perhaps TRBD2 (9 bases). The CDR3 totals 19 residues. The V end lost 7 bases, the J end lost 8 bases, and 33 bases lay between the germline ends. CDR1 and CDR2 from the germline V gene are MNHEY and SMNVEV (reference sequence).

The J gene is TRBJ2-7, the V gene TRBV2, with 10 positions matching TRBD2. Losses at the gene ends were 6 bases for V and 5 bases for J; bases not matched to a gene: 7. The CDR3 sequence is 14 residues long. The germline gives CDR1 SNHLY, CDR2 FYNNEI. The CDR3 DNA reads TGTGCCAGCAGAGGAGGGGGACTAGCGAACGAGCAGTACTTC. This encodes CASRGGGLANEQYF.

The chain is built from TRBV29-1 and TRBJ1-2; D gene uncertain. There are 13 residues in the CDR3. V was shortened by 1 base and J by 10 bases, with 16 bases between the two germline ends. The V gene's germline CDR1 is SQVTM and CDR2 ANQGSEA. CDR3 residues: CSVEGALEGPYTF. The CDR3 bases are TGCAGCGTTGAAGGGGCATTGGAGGGTCCCTACACCTTC. The full variable domain, in which reference TRBV29-1 and TRBJ1-2 provide the parts outside the CDR3, is SAVISQKPSRDICQRGTSLTIQCQVDSQVTMMFWYRQQPGQSLTLIATANQGSEATYESGFVIDKFPISRPNLTFSTLTVSNMSPEDSSIYLCSVEGALEGPYTFGSGTRLTVV.

The CDR3 is CASSDGFSTDTQYF. For the CDR3, the DNA is TGTGCCAGCAGTGACGGGTTTAGCACAGATACGCAGTATTTT. The V gene is TRBV2, the J gene TRBJ2-3; D gene ambiguous. Trimming stripped 3 bases from V and 0 bases from J, with 7 bases between. Germline CDR1 and CDR2: SNHLY and FYNNEI. The CDR3 runs to 14 residues.

This clone showed up just once. The V gene is TRBV7-9, the J gene TRBJ2-1; D is unresolved. Germline V gene sequence: CDR1 SEHNR, CDR2 FQNEAQ (reference sequence). V lost 3 bases and J 1 base, leaving 7 bases between the germline ends. The CDR3 consists of 14 residues. The CDR3 loop is CASSLSLSYNEQFF. Here the CDR3 DNA reads TGTGCCAGCAGCTTGTCTCTATCCTACAATGAGCAGTTCTTC.

The chain has TRBV9 and TRBJ2-2; D perhaps matches TRBD2 (6 bases). Germline V gives CDR1 SGDLS, CDR2 YYNGEE. Trimming removed 2 bases from V and 7 bases from J, with 9 bases in between. CDR3 size: 13 residues. This CDR3 is CASSVGGIGELFF. The CDR3 DNA follows: TGTGCCAGCAGCGTGGGAGGAATCGGGGAGCTGTTTTTT.

The V call is TRBV5-1, the J call TRBJ2-1; 10 bases are shared with TRBD2. CDR1 and CDR2 (germline): SGHRS, YFSETQ. The J segment lost 7 bases and the V segment lost 0 bases, leaving 4 bases of the junction unmatched. The CDR3 consists of 15 residues. The DNA of the CDR3 is TGCGCCAGCAGCTTGGAACTAGCGGGGATGAATGAGCAGTTCTTC. This gives the protein CASSLELAGMNEQFF.

This rearrangement joins TRBV19 to TRBJ2-5, with 8 nucleotides matching TRBD2. The V segment lost 3 bases and the J segment 5 bases; nucleotides outside the gene matches: 8. CDR1 LNHDA and CDR2 SQIVND come from the germline V gene (reference sequence). The CDR3 length is 15 residues. The CDR3 protein is CASSIPGGGIETQYF. DNA of the CDR3: TGTGCCAGTAGTATCCCCGGGGGGGGCATCGAGACCCAGTACTTC.

The gene calls are TRBV6-6 and TRBJ2-1, with 10 positions matching TRBD2. Losses at the gene ends were 5 bases for V and 2 bases for J; bases not matched to a gene: 3. Germline V gives CDR1 MNHNY, CDR2 SVGAGI (reference sequence). The CDR3 has 15 amino acids. CDR3 nucleotides: TGTGCCAGCAGTCTCCTAGCGGGAGCCTACAATGAGCAGTTCTTC. Its translation is CASSLLAGAYNEQFF.